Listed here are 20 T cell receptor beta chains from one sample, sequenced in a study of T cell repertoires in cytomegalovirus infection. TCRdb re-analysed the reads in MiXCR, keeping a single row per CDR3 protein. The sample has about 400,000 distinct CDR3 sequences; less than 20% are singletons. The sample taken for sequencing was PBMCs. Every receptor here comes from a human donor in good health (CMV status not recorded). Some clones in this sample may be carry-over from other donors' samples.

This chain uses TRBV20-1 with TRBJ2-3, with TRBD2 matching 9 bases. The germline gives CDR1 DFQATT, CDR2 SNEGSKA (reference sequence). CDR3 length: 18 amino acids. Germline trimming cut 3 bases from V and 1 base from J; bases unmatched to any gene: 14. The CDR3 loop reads CSARWIGSTSGRTDTQYF. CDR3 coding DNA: TGCAGTGCTAGGTGGATAGGGTCGACTAGCGGACGCACAGATACGCAGTATTTT.

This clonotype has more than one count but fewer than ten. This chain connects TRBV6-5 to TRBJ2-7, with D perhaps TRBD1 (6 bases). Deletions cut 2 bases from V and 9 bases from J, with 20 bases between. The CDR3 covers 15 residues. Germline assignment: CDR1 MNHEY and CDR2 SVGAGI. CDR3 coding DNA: TGTGCCAGCAGTTACGCCCAAGAGGGATCAGGGGTGCAGTACTTC. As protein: CASSYAQEGSGVQYF.

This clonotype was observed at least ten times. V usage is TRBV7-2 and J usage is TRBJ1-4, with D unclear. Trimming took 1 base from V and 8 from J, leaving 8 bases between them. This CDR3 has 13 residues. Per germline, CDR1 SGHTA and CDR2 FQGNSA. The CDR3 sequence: CASSLGPGEKLFF. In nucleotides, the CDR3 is TGTGCCAGCAGCTTAGGTCCGGGGGAAAAACTGTTTTTT. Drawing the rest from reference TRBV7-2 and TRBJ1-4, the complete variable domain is GAGVSQSPSNKVTEKGKDVELRCDPISGHTALYWYRQSLGQGLEFLIYFQGNSAPDKSGLPSDRFSAERTGGSVSTLTIQRTQQEDSAVYLCASSLGPGEKLFFGSGTQLSVL.

For the CDR3, the DNA is TGTGTCACTAATCCGGGACTAGCGGGGGAGGCCCAGTACTTC. Residues: CVTNPGLAGEAQYF. The genes are TRBV7-6 and TRBJ2-5; TRBD2 agrees at 14 bases. In germline, CDR1 is SGHVS, CDR2 FNYEAQ. The CDR3 runs 14 residues.

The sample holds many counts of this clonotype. CDR3: CASSIRTGGKGDTQYF. For the CDR3, the DNA is TGTGCCAGCAGTATAAGGACAGGGGGTAAGGGAGATACGCAGTATTTT. The chain links TRBV12-3 or TRBV12-4 to TRBJ2-3; 10 bases line up with TRBD1. The length of the CDR3 is 16 residues. V shed 5 bases, J shed 5 bases, and the junction held 10 bases outside the gene matches.

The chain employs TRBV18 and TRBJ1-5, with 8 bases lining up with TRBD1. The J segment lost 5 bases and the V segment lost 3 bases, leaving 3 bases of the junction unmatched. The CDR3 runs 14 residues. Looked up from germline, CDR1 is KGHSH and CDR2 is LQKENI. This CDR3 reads CASSPTGDDQPQHF. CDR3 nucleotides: TGTGCCAGCTCACCGACAGGGGACGATCAGCCCCAGCATTTT.

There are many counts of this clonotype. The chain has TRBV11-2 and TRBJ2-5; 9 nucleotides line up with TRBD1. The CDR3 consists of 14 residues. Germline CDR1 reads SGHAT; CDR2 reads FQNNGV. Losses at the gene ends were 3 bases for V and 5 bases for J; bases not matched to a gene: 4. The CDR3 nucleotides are TGTGCCAGCAGCTTCAACAGGGGGCTGGAGACCCAGTACTTC. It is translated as CASSFNRGLETQYF.

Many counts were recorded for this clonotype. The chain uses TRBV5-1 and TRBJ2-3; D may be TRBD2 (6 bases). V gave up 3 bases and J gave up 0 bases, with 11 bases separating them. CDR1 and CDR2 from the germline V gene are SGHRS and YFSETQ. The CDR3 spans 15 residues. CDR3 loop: CASSSSEGSTDTQYF. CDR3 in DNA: TGCGCCAGCAGCTCGTCGGAGGGGAGCACAGATACGCAGTATTTT. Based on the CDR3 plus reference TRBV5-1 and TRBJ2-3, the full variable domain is KAGVTQTPRYLIKTRGQQVTLSCSPISGHRSVSWYQQTPGQGLQFLFEYFSETQRNKGNFPGRFSGRQFSNSRSEMNVSTLELGDSALYLCASSSSEGSTDTQYFGPGTRLTVL.

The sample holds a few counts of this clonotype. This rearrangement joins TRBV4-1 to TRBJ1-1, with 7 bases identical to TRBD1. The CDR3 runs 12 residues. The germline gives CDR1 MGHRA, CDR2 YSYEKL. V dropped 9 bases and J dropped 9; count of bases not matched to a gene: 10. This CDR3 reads CASLPRDRKAFF. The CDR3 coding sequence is TGCGCCAGTCTTCCCCGGGACAGAAAAGCTTTCTTT.

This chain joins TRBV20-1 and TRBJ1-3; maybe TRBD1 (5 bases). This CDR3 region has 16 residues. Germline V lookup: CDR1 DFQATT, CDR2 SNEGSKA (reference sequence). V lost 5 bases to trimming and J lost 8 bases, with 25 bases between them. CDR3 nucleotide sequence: TGCAGTGCTGCATCGGAAGGACACCCCATAACGGACACCATATATTTT. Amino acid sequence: CSAASEGHPITDTIYF.

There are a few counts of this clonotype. CDR3 sequence reads: CASSKAGQRYNEQFF. Here the CDR3 DNA reads TGTGCCAGCAGTAAGGCAGGCCAACGCTACAATGAGCAGTTCTTC. The chain joins TRBV7-8 to TRBJ2-1; D is undetermined. Germline values: CDR1 SGHVS, CDR2 FQNEAQ. The CDR3 consists of 15 residues. Deletions cut 6 bases from V and 3 bases from J, with 15 bases between.

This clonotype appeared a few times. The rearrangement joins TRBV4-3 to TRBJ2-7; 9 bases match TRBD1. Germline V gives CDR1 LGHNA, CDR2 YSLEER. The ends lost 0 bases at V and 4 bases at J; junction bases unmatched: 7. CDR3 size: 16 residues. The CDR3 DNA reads TGCGCCAGCAGCCAAGATCCCCCGGACAGGGGATACGAGCAGTACTTC. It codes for CASSQDPPDRGYEQYF.

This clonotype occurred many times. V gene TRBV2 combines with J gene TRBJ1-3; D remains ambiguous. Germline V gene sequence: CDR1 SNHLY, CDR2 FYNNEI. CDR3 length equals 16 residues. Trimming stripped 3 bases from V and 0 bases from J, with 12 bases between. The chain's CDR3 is CASSDPSRGSGNTIYF. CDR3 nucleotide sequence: TGTGCCAGCAGTGACCCTAGCCGGGGCTCTGGAAACACCATATATTTT.

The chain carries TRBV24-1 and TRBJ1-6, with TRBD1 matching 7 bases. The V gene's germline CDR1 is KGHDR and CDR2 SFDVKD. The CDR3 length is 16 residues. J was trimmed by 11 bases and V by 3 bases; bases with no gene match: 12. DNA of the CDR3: TGTGCCACCAGTGATCTTACCACGACAGGGCTGGCACCCCTCCACTTT. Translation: CATSDLTTTGLAPLHF.

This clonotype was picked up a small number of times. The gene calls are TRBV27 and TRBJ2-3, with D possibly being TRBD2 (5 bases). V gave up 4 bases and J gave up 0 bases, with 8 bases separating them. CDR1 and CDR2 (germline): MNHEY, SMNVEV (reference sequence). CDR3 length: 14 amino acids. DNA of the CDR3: TGTGCCAGCAGTTCGGAGGCTAGCACAGATACGCAGTATTTT. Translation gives CASSSEASTDTQYF.

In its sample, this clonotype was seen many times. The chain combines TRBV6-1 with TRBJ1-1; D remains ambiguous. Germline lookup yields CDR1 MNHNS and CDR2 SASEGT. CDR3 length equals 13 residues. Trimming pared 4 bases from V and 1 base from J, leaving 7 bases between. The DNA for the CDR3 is TGTGCCAGCAGTGCGCGGCGGAACACTGAAGCTTTCTTT. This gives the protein CASSARRNTEAFF.

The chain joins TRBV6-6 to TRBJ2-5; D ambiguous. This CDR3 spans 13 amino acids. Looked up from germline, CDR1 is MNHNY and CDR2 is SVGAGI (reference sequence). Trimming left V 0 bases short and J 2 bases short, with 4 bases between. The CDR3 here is CASSYSTQETQYF. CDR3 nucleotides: TGTGCCAGCAGTTACTCGACTCAAGAGACCCAGTACTTC.

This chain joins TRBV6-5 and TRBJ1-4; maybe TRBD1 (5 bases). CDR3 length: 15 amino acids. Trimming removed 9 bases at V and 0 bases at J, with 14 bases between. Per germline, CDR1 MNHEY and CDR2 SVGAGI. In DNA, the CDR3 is TGTGCCAGACGTAATGGGGGTGCAACTAATGAAAAACTGTTTTTT. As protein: CARRNGGATNEKLFF.

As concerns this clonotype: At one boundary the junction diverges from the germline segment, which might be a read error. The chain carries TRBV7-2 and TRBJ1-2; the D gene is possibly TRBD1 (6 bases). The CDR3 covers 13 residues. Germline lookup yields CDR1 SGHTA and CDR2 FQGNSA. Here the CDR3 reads CAGSPQGSYGYTF. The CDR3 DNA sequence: TGTGCCGGCAGCCCACAGGGTAGCTATGGCTACACCTTC.

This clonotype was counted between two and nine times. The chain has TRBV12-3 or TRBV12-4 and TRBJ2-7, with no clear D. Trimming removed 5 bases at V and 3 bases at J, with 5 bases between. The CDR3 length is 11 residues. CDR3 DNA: TGTGCCAGCAGTAATATCTACGAGCAGTACTTC. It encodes CASSNIYEQYF.